This T cell receptor (beta chain) was sequenced for a study of blood T cell repertoires in COVID-19. Overall study context: Sites across the United States, Italy and Spain contributed samples from acute and convalescent COVID-19. PBMCs, B-cell-depleted T cells, or T cells provided the cDNA or gDNA that made up the material.

This clone was seen just once. The V gene end was trimmed by 2 bases and the J gene end by 0 bases; junction bases not matched to a gene: 6. CDR1 SGHKS and CDR2 YYEKEE come from the germline V gene (reference sequence). The CDR3 sequence is 18 residues long. Original methodology: Scientists estimated how many nucleated cells there were by amplifying reference gene primers. The protocol was immunoSEQ multiplex PCR, while the TCRdb copy is restricted to in-frame clones and leaves out a portion. V, J and clone size were drawn from that table, and D and trimming were deduced from the DNA. This table holds tens of thousands of clones, 83% found once.

The sequence was collected from a woman of 80 years or more with acute or convalescent COVID-19. Source material: peripheral blood. The chain links TRBV5-5 to TRBJ2-2; 11 bases are shared with TRBD2. The CDR3 reads CASSLTPTSGANTGELFF. CDR3 sequence (DNA): TGTGCCAGCAGCTTAACGCCGACTAGCGGGGCGAACACCGGGGAGCTGTTTTTT. The full variable domain, with the rest looked up from reference TRBV5-5 and TRBJ2-2, is DAGVTQSPTHLIKTRGQQVTLRCSPISGHKSVSWYQQVLGQGPQFIFQYYEKEERGRGNFPDRFSARQFPNYSSELNVNALLLGDSALYLCASSLTPTSGANTGELFFGEGSRLTVL.